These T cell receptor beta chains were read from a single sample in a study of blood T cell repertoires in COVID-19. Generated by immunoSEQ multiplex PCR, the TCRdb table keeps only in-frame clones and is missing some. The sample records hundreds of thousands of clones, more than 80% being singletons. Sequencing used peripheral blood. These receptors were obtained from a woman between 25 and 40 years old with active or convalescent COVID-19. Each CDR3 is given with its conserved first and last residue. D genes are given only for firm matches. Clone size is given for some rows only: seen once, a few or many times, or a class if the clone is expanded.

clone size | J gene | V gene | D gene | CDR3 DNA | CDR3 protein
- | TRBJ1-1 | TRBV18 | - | TGTGCCAGCTCACCAGCGGCGCGCACTGAAGCTTTCTTT | CASSPAARTEAFF
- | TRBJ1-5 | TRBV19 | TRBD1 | TGTGCCAGTAGTGCATACCCTCGGACAGGGAATTTTCGTAATCAGCCCCAGCATTTT | CASSAYPRTGNFRNQPQHF
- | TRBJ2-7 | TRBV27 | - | TGTGCCAGCACCAGGAAACCGGGAACCTACGAGCAGTACTTC | CASTRKPGTYEQYF
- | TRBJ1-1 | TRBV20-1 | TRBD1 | TGCAGTGCTAGTCACTTTAGGACAGGGGGCCCGAACACTGAAGCTTTCTTT | CSASHFRTGGPNTEAFF
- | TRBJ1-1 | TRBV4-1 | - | TGCGCCAGCAGGCGAGGAACCCACGGGACTGAAGCTTTCTTT | CASRRGTHGTEAFF
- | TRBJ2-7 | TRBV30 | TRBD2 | TGTGCCTGGAGTGTCGGCCGCGGGGGGTACGAGCAGTACTTC | CAWSVGRGGYEQYF
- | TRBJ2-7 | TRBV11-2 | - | TGTGCCAGCAGCCAACAGGTCTACGAGCAGTACTTC | CASSQQVYEQYF
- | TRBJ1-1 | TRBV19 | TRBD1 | TGTGCCAGTAGTACCATCCCGGGACAGGGGGACACTGAAGCTTTCTTT | CASSTIPGQGDTEAFF
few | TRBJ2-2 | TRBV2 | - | TGTGCCAGCTCCCAAAACACCGGGGAGCTGTTTTTT | CASSQNTGELFF
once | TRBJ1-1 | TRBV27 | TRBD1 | TGTGCCAGCAGCCAGACAGGGCTCACTGAAGCTTTCTTT | CASSQTGLTEAFF
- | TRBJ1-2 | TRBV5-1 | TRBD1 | TGCGCCAGCAGCTTGGCAGGGACAGAGTATGGCTACACCTTC | CASSLAGTEYGYTF
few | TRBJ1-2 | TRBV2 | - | TGTGCCAGCAGTGGGACAGACCACTATGGCTACACCTTC | CASSGTDHYGYTF
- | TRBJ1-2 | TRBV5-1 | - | TGCGCCAGCAGTTTGGCAACGGCGGCCTATGGCTACACCTTC | CASSLATAAYGYTF
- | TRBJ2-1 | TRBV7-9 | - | TGTGCCAGCAGCCCCCAGCCTCTGGAACTTGGGCATGAGCAGTTCTTC | CASSPQPLELGHEQFF
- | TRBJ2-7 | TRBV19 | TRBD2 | TGTGCCAGTAGTATTATACTAGCGGGAGACGAGCAGTACTTC | CASSIILAGDEQYF
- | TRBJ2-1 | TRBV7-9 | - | TGTGCCAGCAGTCCAGGGGTTAACAATGAGCAGTTCTTC | CASSPGVNNEQFF
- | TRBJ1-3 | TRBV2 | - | TGTGCCAGCAGTGACTCCGGGTCTGGAAACACCATATATTTT | CASSDSGSGNTIYF
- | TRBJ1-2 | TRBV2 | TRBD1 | TGTGCCAGCGGGACAGGGACCTATGGCTACACCTTC | CASGTGTYGYTF
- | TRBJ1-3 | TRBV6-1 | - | TGTGCCAGCAGTGAACAGGGTCCCCGAAACACCATATATTTT | CASSEQGPRNTIYF
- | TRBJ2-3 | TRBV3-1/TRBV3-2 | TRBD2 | TGTGCCAGCAGCCAACTAGCGGGGGGGCCAGATACGCAGTATTTT | CASSQLAGGPDTQYF
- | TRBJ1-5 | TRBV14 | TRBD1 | TGTGCCAGCAGCCAGACAGGGATGCCGCCCCAGCATTTT | CASSQTGMPPQHF
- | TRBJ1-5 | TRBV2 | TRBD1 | TGTGCCAGCAGACCGGGACAGGGTCGTGGATATGGCAATCAGCCCCAGCATTTT | CASRPGQGRGYGNQPQHF
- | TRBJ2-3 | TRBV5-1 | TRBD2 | TGCGCCAGCAGCTTGGGGGGACTAGTCGTTAAAGATACGCAGTATTTT | CASSLGGLVVKDTQYF
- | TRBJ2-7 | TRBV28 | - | TGTGCCAGCACCGGACTTGGCTACGAGCAGTACTTC | CASTGLGYEQYF
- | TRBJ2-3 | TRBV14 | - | TGTGCCAGCAGCCAAGATTTGGTGCCCAGAGGAGATACGCAGTATTTT | CASSQDLVPRGDTQYF
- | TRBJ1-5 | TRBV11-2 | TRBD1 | TGTGCCAGCAGCTCCGACAGGGGTGCTCAGCCCCAGCATTTT | CASSSDRGAQPQHF
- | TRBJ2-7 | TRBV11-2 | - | TGTGCCAGCAGCTTAGATATGTTCCCAACATACTTC | CASSLDMFPTYF
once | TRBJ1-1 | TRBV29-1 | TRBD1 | TGCAGCGTTGAGCCAGGGGGGAACACTGAAGCTTTCTTT | CSVEPGGNTEAFF
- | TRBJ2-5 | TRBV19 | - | TGTGCCAGTAGTATATTTAGCGGCCAAGAGACCCAGTACTTC | CASSIFSGQETQYF
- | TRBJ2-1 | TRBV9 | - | TGTGCCAGCAGCGTATATGAAGGAGGTGAGCAGTTCTTC | CASSVYEGGEQFF
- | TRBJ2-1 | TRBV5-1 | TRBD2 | TGCGCCAGCAGCCAAGTGGGGGGGTCCTACAATGAGCAGTTCTTC | CASSQVGGSYNEQFF
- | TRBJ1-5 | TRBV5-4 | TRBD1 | TGTGCCAGCAGCTTTGGGACAGGCATGAATCAGCCCCAGCATTTT | CASSFGTGMNQPQHF
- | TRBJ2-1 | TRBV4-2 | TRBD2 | TGTGCCAGCAGCCAAGTAGCGGGAGAGGCCTACAATGAGCAGTTCTTC | CASSQVAGEAYNEQFF
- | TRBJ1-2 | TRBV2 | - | TGTGCCAGCAGTGAAGCCCCCGGGTCGGCTAACTATGGCTACACCTTC | CASSEAPGSANYGYTF
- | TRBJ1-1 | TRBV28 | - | TGTGCCAGCAGTTTGCACAGGGTAAGATCGACTGAAGCTTTCTTT | CASSLHRVRSTEAFF
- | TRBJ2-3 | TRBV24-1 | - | TGTGCCACCAGTGATTCCGATGCCGGGGGTAGCACAGATACGCAGTATTTT | CATSDSDAGGSTDTQYF
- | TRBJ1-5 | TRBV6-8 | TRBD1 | TGTGCCAGCAGTTCTCTCCGGGACAGGGCCACCTATAGCAATCAGCCCCAGCATTTT | CASSSLRDRATYSNQPQHF
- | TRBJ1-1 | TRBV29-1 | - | TGCAGCGTTGCAGGGACTGAAGCTTTCTTT | CSVAGTEAFF
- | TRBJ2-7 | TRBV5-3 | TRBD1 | TGTGCCAGAAGCTTGAGGCCCGAGAAAAAAGACAGGGCCACCTACGAGCAGTACTTC | CARSLRPEKKDRATYEQYF